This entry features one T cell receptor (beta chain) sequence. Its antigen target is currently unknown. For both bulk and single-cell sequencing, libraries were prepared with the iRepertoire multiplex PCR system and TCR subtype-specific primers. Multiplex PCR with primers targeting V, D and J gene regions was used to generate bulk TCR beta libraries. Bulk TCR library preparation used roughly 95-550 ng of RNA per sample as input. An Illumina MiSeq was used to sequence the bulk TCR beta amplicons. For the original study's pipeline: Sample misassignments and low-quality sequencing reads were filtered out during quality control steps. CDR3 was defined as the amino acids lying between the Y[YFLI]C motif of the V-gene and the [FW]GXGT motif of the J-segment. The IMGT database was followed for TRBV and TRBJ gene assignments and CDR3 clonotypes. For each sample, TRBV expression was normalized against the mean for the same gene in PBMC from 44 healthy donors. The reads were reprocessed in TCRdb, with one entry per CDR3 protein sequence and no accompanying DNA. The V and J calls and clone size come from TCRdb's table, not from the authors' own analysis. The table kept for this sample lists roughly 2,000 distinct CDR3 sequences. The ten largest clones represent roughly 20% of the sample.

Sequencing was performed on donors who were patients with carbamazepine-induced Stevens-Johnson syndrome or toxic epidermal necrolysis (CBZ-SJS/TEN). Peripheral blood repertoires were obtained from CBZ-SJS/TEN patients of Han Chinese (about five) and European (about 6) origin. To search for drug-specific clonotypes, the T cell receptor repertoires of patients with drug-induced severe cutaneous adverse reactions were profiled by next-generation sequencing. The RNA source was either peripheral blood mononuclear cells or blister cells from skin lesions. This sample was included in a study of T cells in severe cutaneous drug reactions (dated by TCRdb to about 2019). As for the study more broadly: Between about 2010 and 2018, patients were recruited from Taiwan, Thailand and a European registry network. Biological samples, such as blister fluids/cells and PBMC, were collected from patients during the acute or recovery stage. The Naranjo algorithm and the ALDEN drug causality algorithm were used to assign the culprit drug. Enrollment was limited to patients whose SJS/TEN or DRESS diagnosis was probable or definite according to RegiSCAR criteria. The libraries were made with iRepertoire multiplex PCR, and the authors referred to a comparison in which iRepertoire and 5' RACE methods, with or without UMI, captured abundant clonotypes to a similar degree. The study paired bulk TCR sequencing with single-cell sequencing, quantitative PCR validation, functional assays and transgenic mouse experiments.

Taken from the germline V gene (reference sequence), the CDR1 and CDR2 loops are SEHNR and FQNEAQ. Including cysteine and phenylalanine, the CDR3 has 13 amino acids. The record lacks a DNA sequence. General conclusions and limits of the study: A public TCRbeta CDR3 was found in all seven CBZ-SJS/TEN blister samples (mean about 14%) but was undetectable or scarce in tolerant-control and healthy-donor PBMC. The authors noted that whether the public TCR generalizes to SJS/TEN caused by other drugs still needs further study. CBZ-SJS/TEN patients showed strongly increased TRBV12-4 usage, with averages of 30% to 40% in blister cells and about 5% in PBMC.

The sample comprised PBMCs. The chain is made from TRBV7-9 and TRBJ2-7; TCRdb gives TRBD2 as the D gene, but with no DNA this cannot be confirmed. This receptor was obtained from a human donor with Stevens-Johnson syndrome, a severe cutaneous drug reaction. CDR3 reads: CASRRADAYEQYF.